This TCR beta chain was sequenced in a study of vaccination and CD4 T cells after COVID-19. The assay that was used to sequence DNA from cultured CD4+ T cells was the Oncomine TCR Beta short-read assay. TCRdb re-called the PCR reads with MiXCR, one entry per CDR3 protein. The table shows over 20,000 distinct CDR3 sequences, with 35% to 45% occurring only once. Germline lookup yields CDR1 MNHEY and CDR2 SVGAGI. The length of the CDR3 is 14 residues. The V segment lost 2 bases and the J segment 6 bases; nucleotides outside the gene matches: 4. Stated treatment: 10-day PBMC culture with coronavirus spike peptide pools or control peptides (ViraFEST assay). The absence of any prior SARS-CoV-2 infection in healthy vaccine recipients was confirmed by nucleocapsid antibody tests that came back negative both before and after vaccination. Each well held more than 1.5 million PBMCs in IL-2 (around 10 IU/ml) medium with 8.5 to 10 ug/ml peptide pools.

With regard to this clonotype: Its antigen is unknown.

The sample here was CD4+ T cells from blood, cultured in vitro, taken before SARS-CoV-2 vaccination. This chain links TRBV6-5 with TRBJ2-1, with 7 bases matching TRBD1. The TCR sequence derives from a human donor who received a COVID-19 vaccine. The CDR3 loop reads CASSYDNRGNEQFF. In DNA form, the CDR3 reads TGTGCCAGCAGTTACGATAACAGGGGCAATGAGCAGTTCTTC.